Each of the 7 T cell receptor beta chains below was sequenced from the same sample in a study of blood T cell repertoires in COVID-19. Assay: immunoSEQ multiplex PCR; the TCRdb copy retains only in-frame clones and omits some. The sample lists a few hundred thousand clones; just over 85% were seen once. The material sequenced was peripheral blood. These receptors came from a man older than 75 with acute or convalescent COVID-19.

The rearrangement joins TRBV9 to TRBJ2-3; the D gene is possibly TRBD1 (5 bases). The CDR3 runs to 15 residues. Trimming pared 3 bases from V and 6 bases from J, leaving 17 bases between. CDR1 and CDR2 from the germline V gene are SGDLS and YYNGEE. For the CDR3, the DNA is TGTGCCAGCAGCGCAGCACAGGCATCTAGGGATACGCAGTATTTT. Protein: CASSAAQASRDTQYF.

In DNA, the CDR3 is TGTGCCAGCAGCGCAAGGACTAGCGGGAGTACCGGGGAGCTGTTTTTT. Its translation is CASSARTSGSTGELFF. This chain uses TRBV7-6 with TRBJ2-2, with 13 nucleotides matching TRBD2. The CDR3 has 16 residues. V lost 5 bases and J lost 5; bases outside the gene matches: 5. Germline CDR1 is SGHVS and CDR2 is FNYEAQ.

This clone was counted a single time. The rearrangement joins TRBV4-2 to TRBJ2-7; 10 positions match TRBD2. CDR1 and CDR2 from the germline V gene are LGHNA and YNFKEQ. V lost 3 bases to trimming and J lost 2 bases; unmatched junction nucleotides: 4. The CDR3 contains 15 residues. As DNA, the CDR3 is TGTGCCAGCAGCCACCGGACTAGCGGTACCTACGAGCAGTACTTC. Protein sequence: CASSHRTSGTYEQYF.

There are a few counts of this clone. The chain carries TRBV7-2 and TRBJ2-5; 10 bases fit TRBD1. Germline V gene sequence: CDR1 SGHTA, CDR2 FQGNSA. V lost 3 bases and J lost 4; bases outside the gene matches: 5. The CDR3 has 15 residues. In DNA, the CDR3 is TGTGCCAGCAGCTTTGACAGGGGGCAAGGAGAGACCCAGTACTTC. It specifies CASSFDRGQGETQYF. Based on the CDR3 plus reference TRBV7-2 and TRBJ2-5, the full variable domain is GAGVSQSPSNKVTEKGKDVELRCDPISGHTALYWYRQSLGQGLEFLIYFQGNSAPDKSGLPSDRFSAERTGGSVSTLTIQRTQQEDSAVYLCASSFDRGQGETQYFGPGTRLLVL.

The chain is built from TRBV7-9 and TRBJ2-5; TRBD2 might be the D (7 bases). V was trimmed by 5 bases and J by 4 bases, leaving 11 bases between them. Per the germline V gene, CDR1 is SEHNR and CDR2 is FQNEAQ (reference sequence). This CDR3 is 13 amino acids long. This chain's CDR3 is CASSRGAGETQYF. The CDR3 DNA reads as TGTGCCAGCAGCCGGGGGGCGGGAGAGACCCAGTACTTC.

The chain couples TRBV28 to TRBJ1-2; possibly TRBD1 for D (6 bases). The CDR3 sequence is 13 residues long. Trimming took 3 bases from V and 5 from J, leaving 10 bases between them. Germline CDR1 is MDHEN and CDR2 is SYDVKM. The CDR3 loop reads CASSLRGWYGYTF. CDR3 nucleotides: TGTGCCAGCAGTTTGAGGGGGTGGTATGGCTACACCTTC.

This clone was detected only once. The gene calls are TRBV7-3 and TRBJ1-5, with TRBD1 matching 7 bases. Germline V gives CDR1 SGHTA, CDR2 FQGTGA. CDR3 length: 16 residues. J lost 0 bases, V lost 4 bases, and 6 bases had no gene match. DNA for the CDR3: TGTGCCAGCAGCTCGAAGACAGGGAATAGCAATCAGCCCCAGCATTTT. Residues: CASSSKTGNSNQPQHF.